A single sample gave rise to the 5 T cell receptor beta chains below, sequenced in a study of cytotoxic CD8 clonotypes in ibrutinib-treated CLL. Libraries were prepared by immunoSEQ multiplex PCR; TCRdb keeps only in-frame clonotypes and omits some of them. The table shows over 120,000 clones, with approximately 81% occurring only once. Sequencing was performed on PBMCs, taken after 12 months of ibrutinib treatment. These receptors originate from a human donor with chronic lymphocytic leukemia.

CDR3 DNA sequence: TGTGCCAGCAGCAGAAGACCGGGACAGGGGTACAATGAGCAGTTCTTC. It is translated as CASSRRPGQGYNEQFF. V gene TRBV5-6 combines with J gene TRBJ2-1; 10 positions agree with TRBD1. The CDR3 sequence is 16 residues long. The trim removed 4 bases at V and 4 bases at J, leaving 8 bases unmatched. In germline, CDR1 is SGHDT, CDR2 YYEEEE.

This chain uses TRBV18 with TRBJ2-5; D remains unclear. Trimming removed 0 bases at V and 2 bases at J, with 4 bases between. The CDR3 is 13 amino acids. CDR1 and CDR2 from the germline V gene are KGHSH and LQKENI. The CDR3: CASSPPGQETQYF. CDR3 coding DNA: TGTGCCAGCTCACCACCTGGACAAGAGACCCAGTACTTC.

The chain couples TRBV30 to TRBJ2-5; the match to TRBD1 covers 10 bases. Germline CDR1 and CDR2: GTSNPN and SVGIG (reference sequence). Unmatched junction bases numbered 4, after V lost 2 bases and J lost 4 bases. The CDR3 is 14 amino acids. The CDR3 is CAWSKTGGVETQYF. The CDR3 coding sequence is TGTGCCTGGAGTAAGACAGGGGGCGTAGAGACCCAGTACTTC.

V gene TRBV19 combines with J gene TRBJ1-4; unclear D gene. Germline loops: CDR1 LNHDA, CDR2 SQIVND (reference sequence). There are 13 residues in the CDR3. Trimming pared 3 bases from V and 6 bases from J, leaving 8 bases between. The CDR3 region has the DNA TGTGCCAGTAGTATGGAGAGGTATGAAAAACTGTTTTTT. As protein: CASSMERYEKLFF.

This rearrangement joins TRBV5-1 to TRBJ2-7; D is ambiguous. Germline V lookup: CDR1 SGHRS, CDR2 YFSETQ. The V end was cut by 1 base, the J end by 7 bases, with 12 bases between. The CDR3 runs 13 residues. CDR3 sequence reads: CASSLFPTLEQYF. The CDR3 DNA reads TGCGCCAGCAGCTTGTTCCCCACCCTGGAGCAGTACTTC.